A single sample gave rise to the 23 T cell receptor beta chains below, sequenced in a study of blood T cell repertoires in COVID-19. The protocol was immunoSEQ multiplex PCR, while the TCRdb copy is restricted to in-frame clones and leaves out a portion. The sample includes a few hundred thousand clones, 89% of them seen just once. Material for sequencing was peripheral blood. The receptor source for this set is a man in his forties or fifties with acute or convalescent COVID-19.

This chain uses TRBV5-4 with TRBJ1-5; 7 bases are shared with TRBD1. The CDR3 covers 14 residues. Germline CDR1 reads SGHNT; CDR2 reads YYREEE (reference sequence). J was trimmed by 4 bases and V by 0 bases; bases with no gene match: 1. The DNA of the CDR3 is TGTGCCAGCAGCTTGGGGGACAGAAATCAGCCCCAGCATTTT. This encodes CASSLGDRNQPQHF. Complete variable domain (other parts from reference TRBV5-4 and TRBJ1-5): ETGVTQSPTHLIKTRGQQVTLRCSSQSGHNTVSWYQQALGQGPQFIFQYYREEENGRGNFPPRFSGLQFPNYSSELNVNALELDDSALYLCASSLGDRNQPQHFGDGTRLSIL.

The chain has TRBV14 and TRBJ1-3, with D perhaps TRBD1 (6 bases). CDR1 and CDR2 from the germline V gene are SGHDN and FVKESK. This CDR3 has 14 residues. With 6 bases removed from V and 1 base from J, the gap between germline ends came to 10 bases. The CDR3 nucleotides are TGTGCCAGCAGTCTACAGGGATCTGGAAACACCATATATTTT. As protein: CASSLQGSGNTIYF.

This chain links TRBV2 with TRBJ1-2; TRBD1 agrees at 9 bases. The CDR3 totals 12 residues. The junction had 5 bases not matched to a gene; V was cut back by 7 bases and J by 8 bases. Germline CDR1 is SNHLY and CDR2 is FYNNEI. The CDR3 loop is CASTRDRDGYTF. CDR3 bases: TGTGCCAGCACCCGGGACAGGGACGGCTACACCTTC.

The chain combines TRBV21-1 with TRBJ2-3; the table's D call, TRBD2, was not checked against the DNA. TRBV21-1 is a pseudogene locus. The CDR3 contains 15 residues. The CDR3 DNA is TGTGCCAGCAGCAAGTCGGGGGGGCCAACAGATACGCAGTATTTT. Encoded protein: CASSKSGGPTDTQYF.

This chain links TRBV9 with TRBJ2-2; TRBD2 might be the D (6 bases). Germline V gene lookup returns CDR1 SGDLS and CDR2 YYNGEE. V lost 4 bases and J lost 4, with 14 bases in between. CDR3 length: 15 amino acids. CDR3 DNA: TGTGCCAGCAGCCCCCGGACTACTGCCACCGGGGAGCTGTTTTTT. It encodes CASSPRTTATGELFF. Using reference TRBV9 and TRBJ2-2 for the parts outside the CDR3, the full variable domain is DSGVTQTPKHLITATGQRVTLRCSPRSGDLSVYWYQQSLDQGLQFLIQYYNGEERAKGNILERFSAQQFPDLHSELNLSSLELGDSALYFCASSPRTTATGELFFGEGSRLTVL.

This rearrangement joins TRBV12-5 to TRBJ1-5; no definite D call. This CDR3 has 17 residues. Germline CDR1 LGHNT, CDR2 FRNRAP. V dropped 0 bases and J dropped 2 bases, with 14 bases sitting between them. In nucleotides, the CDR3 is TGTGCTAGTGGTTTGGTACTCGGCAGGCGAGGCAATCAGCCCCAGCATTTT. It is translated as CASGLVLGRRGNQPQHF.

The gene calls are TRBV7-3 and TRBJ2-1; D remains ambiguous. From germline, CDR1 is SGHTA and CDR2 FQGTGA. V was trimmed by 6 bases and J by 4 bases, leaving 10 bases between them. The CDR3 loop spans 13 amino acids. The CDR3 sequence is CASSSTSYNEQFF. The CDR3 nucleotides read TGTGCCAGCAGTTCGACAAGTTACAATGAGCAGTTCTTC.

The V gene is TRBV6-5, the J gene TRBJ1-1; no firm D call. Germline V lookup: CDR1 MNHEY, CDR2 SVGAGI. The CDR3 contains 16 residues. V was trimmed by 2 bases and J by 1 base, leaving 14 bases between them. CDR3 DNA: TGTGCCAGCAGTTACACCCCAAATTTCGGGAACACTGAAGCTTTCTTT. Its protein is CASSYTPNFGNTEAFF.

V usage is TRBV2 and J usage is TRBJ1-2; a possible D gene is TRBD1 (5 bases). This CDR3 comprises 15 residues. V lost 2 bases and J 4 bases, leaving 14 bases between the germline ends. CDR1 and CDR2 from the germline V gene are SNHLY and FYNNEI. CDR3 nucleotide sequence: TGTGCCAGCAGTGAATCTGGGGCCCTATCCTATGGCTACACCTTC. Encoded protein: CASSESGALSYGYTF.

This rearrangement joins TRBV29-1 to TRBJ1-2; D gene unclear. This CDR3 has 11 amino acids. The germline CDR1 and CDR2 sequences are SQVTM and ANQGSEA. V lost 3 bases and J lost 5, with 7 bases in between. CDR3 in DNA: TGCAGCGTTGACCGTGCGTATGGCTACACCTTC. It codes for CSVDRAYGYTF.

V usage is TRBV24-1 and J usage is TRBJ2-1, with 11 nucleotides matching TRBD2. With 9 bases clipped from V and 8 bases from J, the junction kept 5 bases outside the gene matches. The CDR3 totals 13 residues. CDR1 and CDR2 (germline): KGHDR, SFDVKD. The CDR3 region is CATSLAGEDEQFF. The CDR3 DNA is TGTGCCACCTCACTAGCGGGGGAGGATGAGCAGTTCTTC.

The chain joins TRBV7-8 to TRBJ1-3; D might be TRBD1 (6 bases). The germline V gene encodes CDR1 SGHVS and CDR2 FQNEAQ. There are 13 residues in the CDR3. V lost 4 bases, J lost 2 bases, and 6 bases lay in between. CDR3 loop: CASSWDTGNTIYF. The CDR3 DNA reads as TGTGCCAGCAGCTGGGACACTGGAAACACCATATATTTT.

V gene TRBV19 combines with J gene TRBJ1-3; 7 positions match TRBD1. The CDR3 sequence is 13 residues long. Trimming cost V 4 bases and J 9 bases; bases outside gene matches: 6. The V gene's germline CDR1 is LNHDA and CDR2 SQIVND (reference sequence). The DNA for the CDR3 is TGTGCCAGTAGTACCGCGACAGGGCGCACCATATATTTT. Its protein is CASSTATGRTIYF.

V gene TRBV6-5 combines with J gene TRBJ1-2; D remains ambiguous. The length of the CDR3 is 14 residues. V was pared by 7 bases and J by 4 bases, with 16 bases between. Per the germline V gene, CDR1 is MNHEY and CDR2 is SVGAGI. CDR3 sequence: CASTPVARLYGYTF. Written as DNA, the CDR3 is TGTGCCAGCACTCCTGTCGCCCGACTCTATGGCTACACCTTC.

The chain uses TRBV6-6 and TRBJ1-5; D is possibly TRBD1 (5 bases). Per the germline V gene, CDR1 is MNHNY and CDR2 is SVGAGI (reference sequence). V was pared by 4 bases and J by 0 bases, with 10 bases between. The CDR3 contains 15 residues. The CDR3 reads CASSSMTDSNQPQHF. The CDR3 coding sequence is TGTGCCAGCAGTTCAATGACAGATAGCAATCAGCCCCAGCATTTT.

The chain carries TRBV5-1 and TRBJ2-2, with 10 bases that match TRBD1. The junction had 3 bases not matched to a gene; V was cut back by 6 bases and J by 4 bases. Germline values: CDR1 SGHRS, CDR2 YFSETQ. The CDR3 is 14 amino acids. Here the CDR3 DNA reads TGCGCCAGCACTGGACAGGGGGTCACCGGGGAGCTGTTTTTT. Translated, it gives CASTGQGVTGELFF.

CDR3 sequence: CASSPGDGTYEQYF. The CDR3 DNA reads TGCGCCAGCAGCCCGGGAGACGGTACCTACGAGCAGTACTTC. The V call is TRBV5-1, the J call TRBJ2-7, with TRBD2 as a possible D gene (6 bases). Germline CDR1 SGHRS, CDR2 YFSETQ. This CDR3 is built from 14 residues. Trimming shortened V by 4 bases and J by 2 bases, and 13 bases separated the two germline ends.

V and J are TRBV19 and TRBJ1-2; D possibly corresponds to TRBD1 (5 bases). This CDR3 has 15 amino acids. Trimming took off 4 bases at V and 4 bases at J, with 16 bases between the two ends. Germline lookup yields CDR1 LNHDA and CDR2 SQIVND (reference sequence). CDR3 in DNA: TGTGCCAGTAGTAAGGTTGGCAGGGAATCCTATGGCTACACCTTC. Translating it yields CASSKVGRESYGYTF.

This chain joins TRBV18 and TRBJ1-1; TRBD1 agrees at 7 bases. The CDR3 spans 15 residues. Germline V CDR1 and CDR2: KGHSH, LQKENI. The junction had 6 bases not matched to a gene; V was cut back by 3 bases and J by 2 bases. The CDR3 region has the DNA TGTGCCAGCTCACCGCTCGGGACAGTTAACACTGAAGCTTTCTTT. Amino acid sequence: CASSPLGTVNTEAFF.

CDR3 in DNA: TGTGCCAGCAGTGAAGGCGGAGCCTCACCCCTCCACTTT. This encodes CASSEGGASPLHF. This chain links TRBV2 with TRBJ1-6; unclear D gene. Germline loops: CDR1 SNHLY, CDR2 FYNNEI. The CDR3 extends over 13 amino acids. V lost 1 base and J lost 10, with 8 bases in between.

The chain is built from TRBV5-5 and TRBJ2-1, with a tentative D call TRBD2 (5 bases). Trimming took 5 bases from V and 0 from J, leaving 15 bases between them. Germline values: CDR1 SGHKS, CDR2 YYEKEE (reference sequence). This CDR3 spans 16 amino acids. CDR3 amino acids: CASRMDGGSSYNEQFF. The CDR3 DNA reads TGTGCCAGCAGAATGGATGGAGGCAGCTCCTACAATGAGCAGTTCTTC.

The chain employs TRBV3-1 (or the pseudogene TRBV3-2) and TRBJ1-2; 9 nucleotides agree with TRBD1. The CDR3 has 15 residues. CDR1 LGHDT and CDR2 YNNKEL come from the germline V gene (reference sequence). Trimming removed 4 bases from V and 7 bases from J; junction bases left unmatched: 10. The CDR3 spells CASSPLPRTGVGYTF. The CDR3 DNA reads TGTGCCAGCAGCCCCCTACCTAGGACAGGGGTTGGCTACACCTTC.

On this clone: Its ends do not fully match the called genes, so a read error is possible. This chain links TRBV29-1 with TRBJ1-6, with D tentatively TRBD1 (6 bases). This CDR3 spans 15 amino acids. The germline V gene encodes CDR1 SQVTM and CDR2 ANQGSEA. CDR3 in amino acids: CSVEGRGHDNSPFHF. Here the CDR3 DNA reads TGCAGCGTTGAGGGGAGGGGACACGATAATTCACCCTTCCACTTT.